A selection of T cell receptor beta chains follows, all from one sample in a study of T cells in localized non-small cell lung cancer. Using immunoSEQ multiplex PCR, the repertoire was profiled, and TCRdb retains in-frame clones only, with some absent. This sample has just over 20,000 clones, with under 90% found just once. Sequences were derived from PBMCs, sampled before any cancer treatment. The origin of the receptors is a woman aged 40-69 years with stage II squamous cell lung carcinoma. Both conserved end residues are part of each CDR3. The order of the fields is J gene, D gene, V gene, clone size, CDR3 protein, CDR3 DNA. A D gene is named only where the DNA matches it firmly. Clone size appears in some rows only: once, few, many, or a class for an expanded clone.

J gene: TRBJ2-3; D gene: TRBD2; V gene: TRBV5-1; clone size: once; CDR3 protein: CASSTGTSGGTDTQYF; CDR3 DNA: TGCGCCAGCAGCACTGGGACTAGCGGCGGCACAGATACGCAGTATTTT
J gene: TRBJ1-2; D gene: .; V gene: TRBV28; clone size: .; CDR3 protein: CASSLFGYGYTF; CDR3 DNA: TGTGCCAGCAGTTTATTTGGCTATGGCTACACCTTC
J gene: TRBJ2-3; D gene: .; V gene: TRBV19; clone size: few; CDR3 protein: CASSISLPSDTQYF; CDR3 DNA: TGTGCCAGTAGTATCTCACTACCCTCAGATACGCAGTATTTT
J gene: TRBJ1-3; D gene: .; V gene: TRBV6-6; clone size: once; CDR3 protein: CASSYRAGNTIYF; CDR3 DNA: TGTGCCAGCAGTTACAGGGCTGGAAACACCATATATTTT
J gene: TRBJ2-3; D gene: TRBD2; V gene: TRBV7-9; clone size: .; CDR3 protein: CASSFPRGGRADTQYF; CDR3 DNA: TGTGCCAGCAGCTTCCCCCGGGGCGGGAGGGCAGATACGCAGTATTTT
J gene: TRBJ2-2; D gene: TRBD1; V gene: TRBV19; clone size: once; CDR3 protein: CASSRPTGLPNTGELFF; CDR3 DNA: TGTGCCAGTAGTCGCCCGACAGGGCTTCCGAACACCGGGGAGCTGTTTTTT
J gene: TRBJ2-6; D gene: TRBD2; V gene: TRBV27; clone size: .; CDR3 protein: CASSLQRGTSSGANVLTF; CDR3 DNA: TGTGCCAGCAGTTTACAGCGGGGCACCAGCTCTGGGGCCAACGTCCTGACTTTC
J gene: TRBJ1-3; D gene: .; V gene: TRBV21-1; clone size: .; CDR3 protein: CASRPPVQHARNTIYF; CDR3 DNA: TGTGCCAGCAGACCTCCAGTACAACACGCACGAAACACCATATATTTT
J gene: TRBJ1-2; D gene: TRBD1; V gene: TRBV6-1; clone size: .; CDR3 protein: CASSDGQGVGYTF; CDR3 DNA: TGTGCCAGCAGTGACGGACAGGGAGTTGGCTACACCTTC
J gene: TRBJ1-3; D gene: .; V gene: TRBV7-9; clone size: .; CDR3 protein: CARREISGNTIYF; CDR3 DNA: TGTGCCAGAAGGGAGATCTCTGGAAACACCATATATTTT
J gene: TRBJ2-7; D gene: .; V gene: TRBV28; clone size: .; CDR3 protein: CASRLAGSYEQYF; CDR3 DNA: TGTGCCAGCAGGCTGGCAGGGAGCTACGAGCAGTACTTC
J gene: TRBJ2-1; D gene: .; V gene: TRBV9; clone size: .; CDR3 protein: CASSGTHTISYNEQFF; CDR3 DNA: TGTGCCAGCAGCGGTACACACACCATCTCCTACAATGAGCAGTTCTTC
J gene: TRBJ2-1; D gene: TRBD2; V gene: TRBV29-1; clone size: .; CDR3 protein: CSVRGTSRYNEQFF; CDR3 DNA: TGCAGCGTTCGCGGGACTAGCCGTTACAATGAGCAGTTCTTC
J gene: TRBJ1-1; D gene: TRBD1; V gene: TRBV7-2; clone size: .; CDR3 protein: CASSFRQGSTEAFF; CDR3 DNA: TGTGCCAGCAGCTTCAGACAGGGTTCGACTGAAGCTTTCTTT
J gene: TRBJ1-2; D gene: .; V gene: TRBV6-5; clone size: .; CDR3 protein: CASSSWGGRGGYTF; CDR3 DNA: TGTGCCAGCAGTTCCTGGGGGGGGCGAGGAGGCTACACCTTC
J gene: TRBJ1-1; D gene: .; V gene: TRBV5-1; clone size: .; CDR3 protein: CASSLAPGAMNTEAFF; CDR3 DNA: TGCGCCAGCAGCTTGGCTCCAGGGGCCATGAACACTGAAGCTTTCTTT
J gene: TRBJ2-1; D gene: .; V gene: TRBV7-9; clone size: .; CDR3 protein: CASSFRGGGEQFF; CDR3 DNA: TGCGCCAGCAGCTTTAGGGGCGGAGGTGAGCAGTTCTTC
J gene: TRBJ1-1; D gene: .; V gene: TRBV6-5; clone size: .; CDR3 protein: CASRLSVLNTEAFF; CDR3 DNA: TGTGCCAGCAGACTTTCCGTCTTGAACACTGAAGCTTTCTTT
J gene: TRBJ2-1; D gene: .; V gene: TRBV2; clone size: once; CDR3 protein: CASRNKQHNEQFF; CDR3 DNA: TGTGCCAGCAGGAACAAACAACACAATGAGCAGTTCTTC
J gene: TRBJ2-1; D gene: TRBD2; V gene: TRBV6-5; clone size: .; CDR3 protein: CASSYRASGYNEQFF; CDR3 DNA: TGTGCCAGCAGTTATCGGGCTAGCGGTTACAATGAGCAGTTCTTC
J gene: TRBJ2-7; D gene: .; V gene: TRBV5-6; clone size: .; CDR3 protein: CASSWGGTASFSYEQYF; CDR3 DNA: TGTGCCAGCAGCTGGGGAGGTACAGCTAGCTTCTCCTACGAGCAGTACTTC
J gene: TRBJ2-1; D gene: TRBD2; V gene: TRBV5-1; clone size: .; CDR3 protein: CASSFSTAGAGGEQFF; CDR3 DNA: TGCGCCAGCAGCTTTAGTACAGCGGGAGCGGGGGGTGAGCAGTTCTTC
J gene: TRBJ2-1; D gene: .; V gene: TRBV9; clone size: .; CDR3 protein: CASSVGFDNEQFF; CDR3 DNA: TGTGCCAGCAGCGTAGGTTTCGACAATGAGCAGTTCTTC
J gene: TRBJ1-6; D gene: .; V gene: TRBV11-2; clone size: .; CDR3 protein: CASSLNIISSPLHF; CDR3 DNA: TGTGCCAGCAGCTTAAACATTATCAGTTCACCCCTCCACTTT
J gene: TRBJ2-1; D gene: .; V gene: TRBV7-2; clone size: .; CDR3 protein: CASRTFGGSYNEQFF; CDR3 DNA: TGTGCCAGCAGGACCTTCGGGGGCTCCTACAATGAGCAGTTCTTC
J gene: TRBJ2-7; D gene: TRBD2; V gene: TRBV27; clone size: .; CDR3 protein: CASSVGLAGVSSSYEQYF; CDR3 DNA: TGTGCCAGCAGTGTGGGACTAGCGGGAGTCTCCAGCTCCTACGAGCAGTACTTC
J gene: TRBJ2-1; D gene: .; V gene: TRBV10-3; clone size: .; CDR3 protein: CAISVDRNEQFF; CDR3 DNA: TGTGCCATCAGCGTCGACAGAAATGAGCAGTTCTTC
J gene: TRBJ1-1; D gene: .; V gene: TRBV7-2; clone size: .; CDR3 protein: CASSLTGYTEAFF; CDR3 DNA: TGTGCCAGCAGCTTAACAGGGTACACTGAAGCTTTCTTT
J gene: TRBJ2-5; D gene: .; V gene: TRBV7-9; clone size: .; CDR3 protein: CASSLAETQYF; CDR3 DNA: TGTGCCAGCAGCTTAGCGGAGACCCAGTACTTC
J gene: TRBJ2-3; D gene: .; V gene: TRBV11-3; clone size: .; CDR3 protein: CASTGESSTDTQYF; CDR3 DNA: TGTGCCAGCACCGGGGAGTCCAGCACAGATACGCAGTATTTT
J gene: TRBJ2-3; D gene: TRBD2; V gene: TRBV6-5; clone size: .; CDR3 protein: CASRSGLAGTDTQYF; CDR3 DNA: TGTGCCAGCAGGTCGGGACTAGCGGGAACAGATACGCAGTATTTT
J gene: TRBJ1-3; D gene: .; V gene: TRBV6-6; clone size: .; CDR3 protein: CASSQQGGTIYF; CDR3 DNA: TGTGCCAGCAGCCAACAGGGAGGTACCATATATTTT
J gene: TRBJ2-3; D gene: TRBD2; V gene: TRBV7-9; clone size: .; CDR3 protein: CASSLSLAGARDTQYF; CDR3 DNA: TGTGCCAGCAGCTTAAGTCTAGCGGGAGCGAGGGATACGCAGTATTTT
J gene: TRBJ2-3; D gene: .; V gene: TRBV21-1; clone size: .; CDR3 protein: CASSKAVRALAETQYF; CDR3 DNA: TGTGCCAGCAGCAAAGCGGTTCGGGCGCTAGCGGAAACGCAGTATTTT
J gene: TRBJ2-2; D gene: TRBD1; V gene: TRBV6-6; clone size: .; CDR3 protein: CASRPRTGDTGELFF; CDR3 DNA: TGTGCCAGCAGACCCAGGACAGGGGATACCGGGGAGCTGTTTTTT
J gene: TRBJ1-1; D gene: .; V gene: TRBV6-6; clone size: .; CDR3 protein: CASSYGGGWNTEAFF; CDR3 DNA: TGTGCCAGCAGTTATGGTGGGGGATGGAACACTGAAGCTTTCTTT
J gene: TRBJ1-1; D gene: .; V gene: TRBV5-6; clone size: .; CDR3 protein: CASSPLQGWRTEAFF; CDR3 DNA: TGTGCCAGCAGCCCCTTACAGGGCTGGCGGACTGAAGCTTTCTTT
J gene: TRBJ2-7; D gene: .; V gene: TRBV6-5; clone size: once; CDR3 protein: CASSYSAQGSYEQYF; CDR3 DNA: TGTGCCAGCAGTTACTCTGCGCAGGGGTCCTACGAGCAGTACTTC
J gene: TRBJ2-7; D gene: TRBD1; V gene: TRBV20-1; clone size: .; CDR3 protein: CSARGTGEQYF; CDR3 DNA: TGCAGTGCTAGGGGGACAGGCGAGCAGTACTTC
J gene: TRBJ1-1; D gene: TRBD1; V gene: TRBV4-3; clone size: .; CDR3 protein: CASSQGKRPGQSTKAEAFF; CDR3 DNA: TGCGCCAGCAGCCAAGGCAAGAGACCGGGACAGTCTACCAAGGCTGAAGCTTTCTTT
J gene: TRBJ2-7; D gene: TRBD1; V gene: TRBV4-3; clone size: .; CDR3 protein: CASSQGPGQSYEQYF; CDR3 DNA: TGCGCCAGCAGCCAGGGCCCGGGACAGTCCTACGAGCAGTACTTC
J gene: TRBJ2-5; D gene: TRBD2; V gene: TRBV6-6; clone size: .; CDR3 protein: CASSYRPGGAETQYF; CDR3 DNA: TGTGCCAGCAGTTACCGGCCGGGAGGCGCTGAGACCCAGTACTTC
J gene: TRBJ2-5; D gene: .; V gene: TRBV30; clone size: .; CDR3 protein: CAWSSPGVQETQYF; CDR3 DNA: TGTGCCTGGAGTTCCCCAGGAGTCCAAGAGACCCAGTACTTC
J gene: TRBJ2-3; D gene: TRBD2; V gene: TRBV6-6; clone size: .; CDR3 protein: CASSYSGAGGTDTQYF; CDR3 DNA: TGTGCCAGCAGTTACTCGGGAGCGGGAGGTACCGATACGCAGTATTTT
J gene: TRBJ2-7; D gene: TRBD2; V gene: TRBV5-1; clone size: .; CDR3 protein: CASSSKAGGSYEQYF; CDR3 DNA: TGCGCCAGCAGCTCCAAAGCGGGAGGCTCCTACGAGCAGTACTTC
J gene: TRBJ2-7; D gene: .; V gene: TRBV6-1; clone size: .; CDR3 protein: CASSEASEGVHF; CDR3 DNA: TGTGCCAGCAGTGAAGCTAGTGAGGGGGTGCACTTC
J gene: TRBJ1-4; D gene: .; V gene: TRBV25-1; clone size: .; CDR3 protein: CASSDSGGNEKLFF; CDR3 DNA: TGTGCCAGCAGTGATTCGGGGGGCAACGAAAAACTGTTTTTT
J gene: TRBJ1-2; D gene: .; V gene: TRBV2; clone size: .; CDR3 protein: CASSAVTNYGYTF; CDR3 DNA: TGTGCCAGCAGTGCTGTTACTAACTATGGCTACACCTTC
J gene: TRBJ1-5; D gene: .; V gene: TRBV28; clone size: .; CDR3 protein: CASSIRAGLRQPQHF; CDR3 DNA: TGTGCCAGCAGTATCAGGGCCGGTCTCCGTCAGCCCCAGCATTTT